Given below is one TCR beta chain in context. The sample comes from a study of blood T cell repertoires in COVID-19. Study-level information: PBMCs, B-cell-depleted T cells, or T cells provided the cDNA or gDNA that made up the material.

Original data processing: Estimation of nucleated cell counts relied on the amplification of reference gene primers. The assay was immunoSEQ multiplex PCR, and TCRdb's table has in-frame clones only and misses some. V and J calls and clone size are copied from that table; D and trimming were computed from the DNA. In the table there are almost 250,000 clones, approximately 85% of which are singletons. Germline CDR1 is SGHNT and CDR2 is YYREEE (reference sequence). The V and J ends lost 2 bases and 8 bases respectively, with 8 bases between them. The CDR3 is 12 amino acids. Enrolled during active infection, Seattle patients were then followed longitudinally.

The source is a woman aged 80 or older with COVID-19, enrolled during active disease. The chain has TRBV5-4 and TRBJ2-1, with a possible D match to TRBD1 (5 bases). Material: peripheral blood. The CDR3 DNA follows: TGTGCCAGCAGCTTTAGGGGTGATGAGCAGTTCTTC. It translates to CASSFRGDEQFF. Filled out from reference TRBV5-4 and TRBJ2-1, the complete variable domain reads ETGVTQSPTHLIKTRGQQVTLRCSSQSGHNTVSWYQQALGQGPQFIFQYYREEENGRGNFPPRFSGLQFPNYSSELNVNALELDDSALYLCASSFRGDEQFFGPGTRLTVL.